A single sample is the source of the 5 T cell receptor beta chains below, sequenced in a study of blood T cell repertoires in COVID-19. Measured with immunoSEQ multiplex PCR; TCRdb has only the in-frame clones, and not every one. The repertoire consists of under 250,000 clones, with 75% to 90% occurring once and the leading ten covering 2% to 3%. Source material: peripheral blood. The origin of the receptors is a woman between 70 and 85 years old with active or convalescent COVID-19.

This sequence joins TRBV28 and TRBJ1-2; TRBD1 matches 7 bases. This CDR3 spans 19 amino acids. Losses at the gene ends were 5 bases for V and 2 bases for J; bases not matched to a gene: 20. Germline-derived CDR1 and CDR2 are MDHEN and SYDVKM. CDR3 residues: CASSNTLSYRTGPNYGYTF. For the CDR3, the DNA is TGTGCCAGCAGTAACACCCTTTCTTATCGGACAGGACCGAACTATGGCTACACCTTC.

The genes are TRBV28 and TRBJ2-6; tentatively, D is TRBD1 (7 bases). The germline V gene has CDR1 MDHEN and CDR2 SYDVKM. This CDR3 has 19 amino acids. V lost 5 bases, J lost 0 bases, and 20 bases lay in between. The CDR3: CASSPRRDSGPSGANVLTF. As DNA, the CDR3 is TGTGCCAGCAGTCCTCGCCGGGACAGCGGGCCCTCTGGGGCCAACGTCCTGACTTTC.

The rearrangement uses TRBV5-1 and TRBJ2-7; 7 nucleotides agree with TRBD2. CDR3 length equals 15 residues. The germline gives CDR1 SGHRS, CDR2 YFSETQ. Trimming cost V 4 bases and J 3 bases; bases outside gene matches: 10. The CDR3 loop is CASSIGPSGLYEQYF. The DNA for the CDR3 is TGCGCCAGCAGCATAGGTCCTAGCGGCCTCTACGAGCAGTACTTC.

The CDR3 spells CASHPYGAFGDYGYTF. For the CDR3, the DNA is TGTGCCAGCCATCCTTATGGGGCCTTTGGGGACTATGGCTACACCTTC. This chain uses TRBV28 with TRBJ1-2; the D gene is possibly TRBD1 (5 bases). This CDR3 comprises 16 residues. In germline, CDR1 is MDHEN, CDR2 SYDVKM. The V end lost 8 bases, the J end lost 3 bases, and 22 bases lay between the germline ends.

The J gene is TRBJ1-1, the V gene TRBV7-8; D is perhaps TRBD1 (5 bases). The germline V gene encodes CDR1 SGHVS and CDR2 FQNEAQ. V lost 1 base, J lost 7 bases, and 13 bases lay in between. The CDR3 length is 14 residues. The CDR3 loop reads CASSLGWGGSEAFF. The CDR3, as DNA: TGTGCCAGCAGCTTAGGGTGGGGGGGAAGTGAAGCTTTCTTT.